A selection of T cell receptor beta chains follows, all from one sample in a study of cytotoxic CD8 clonotypes in ibrutinib-treated CLL. Using immunoSEQ multiplex PCR, the repertoire was profiled, and TCRdb retains in-frame clones only, with some absent. The sample lists about 180,000 clones, about 84% occurring once. This specimen was PBMCs, taken after 24 months of ibrutinib treatment. These receptors all come from a human donor with chronic lymphocytic leukemia. Both conserved end residues are part of each CDR3. The order of the fields is J gene, clone size, V gene, D gene, CDR3 DNA, CDR3 protein. The D gene is left open where the match is weak. Rows may omit the clone size; those that give it use once, few, many or a size class.

j_gene: TRBJ2-5
abundance: once
v_gene: TRBV29-1
d_gene: TRBD2
CDR3nt: TGCAGCCCATACTTGGCCTCGGGGGGACAAGAGACCCAGTACTTC
CDR3aa: CSPYLASGGQETQYF

j_gene: TRBJ1-6
abundance: .
v_gene: TRBV1
d_gene: .
CDR3nt: TGCACCAGCAGCCAACGCTCACCCCTCCACTTT
CDR3aa: CTSSQRSPLHF

j_gene: TRBJ2-5
abundance: .
v_gene: TRBV28
d_gene: TRBD1
CDR3nt: TGTGCCAGCACCCAACTTATCGGGCAGGGGGCGGAGACCCAGTACTTC
CDR3aa: CASTQLIGQGAETQYF

j_gene: TRBJ2-1
abundance: .
v_gene: TRBV6-5
d_gene: TRBD2
CDR3nt: TGTGCCAGCACCTGGACTAGCCTCAATGAGCAGTTCTTC
CDR3aa: CASTWTSLNEQFF

j_gene: TRBJ1-6
abundance: few
v_gene: TRBV6-5
d_gene: .
CDR3nt: TGTGCCAGCAGTTACTCGTTGGCCGGATCTCTTTCACCCCTCCACTTT
CDR3aa: CASSYSLAGSLSPLHF

j_gene: TRBJ1-5
abundance: .
v_gene: TRBV30
d_gene: .
CDR3nt: TGTGCCTGGAGTAAAGATAGCAATCAGCCCCAGCATTTT
CDR3aa: CAWSKDSNQPQHF

j_gene: TRBJ1-1
abundance: .
v_gene: TRBV4-3
d_gene: .
CDR3nt: TGCGCCAGCAGCCAAGAAGCCGGTAGCACTGAAGCTTTCTTT
CDR3aa: CASSQEAGSTEAFF

j_gene: TRBJ1-1
abundance: .
v_gene: TRBV6-1
d_gene: .
CDR3nt: TGTGCCAGCAGTGACCGACATGACATGAACACTGAAGCTTTCTTT
CDR3aa: CASSDRHDMNTEAFF

j_gene: TRBJ2-7
abundance: few
v_gene: TRBV5-1
d_gene: .
CDR3nt: TGCGCCAGCAGCTTGGGCGGGTCCCCCTCCTACGAGCAGTACTTC
CDR3aa: CASSLGGSPSYEQYF

j_gene: TRBJ1-1
abundance: .
v_gene: TRBV15
d_gene: .
CDR3nt: TGTGCCACCAGGGGCCTCGCGGGCCGGAACACTGAAGCTTTCTTT
CDR3aa: CATRGLAGRNTEAFF

j_gene: TRBJ2-5
abundance: .
v_gene: TRBV20-1
d_gene: .
CDR3nt: TGCAGGGTCGCTGCGGGGGAGACCCAGTACTTC
CDR3aa: CRVAAGETQYF

j_gene: TRBJ2-7
abundance: .
v_gene: TRBV5-6
d_gene: .
CDR3nt: TGTGCCAGCAGCTTGAGCGGACAGAGGAGGCTAGACTACGAGCAGTACTTC
CDR3aa: CASSLSGQRRLDYEQYF

j_gene: TRBJ1-6
abundance: .
v_gene: TRBV11-2
d_gene: .
CDR3nt: TGTGCCAGCAGCTTAGTACGTGGTACAGGGCATTCACCCCTCCACTTT
CDR3aa: CASSLVRGTGHSPLHF

j_gene: TRBJ1-1
abundance: .
v_gene: TRBV30
d_gene: .
CDR3nt: TGTGCCTTGAGAGGTAACACTGAAGCTTTCTTT
CDR3aa: CALRGNTEAFF

j_gene: TRBJ2-7
abundance: .
v_gene: TRBV2
d_gene: .
CDR3nt: TGTGCCAGCAGTGAAGACCGTTCAAGCGAGCAGTACTTC
CDR3aa: CASSEDRSSEQYF

j_gene: TRBJ2-2
abundance: .
v_gene: TRBV29-1
d_gene: TRBD2
CDR3nt: TGCAGCGTTGGACCGGGACTAGCGGGAGTTGGCCCCGGGGAGCTGTTTTTT
CDR3aa: CSVGPGLAGVGPGELFF

j_gene: TRBJ2-3
abundance: .
v_gene: TRBV5-1
d_gene: .
CDR3nt: TGCGCCAGCAGAGGCCACCCGGACCCTTCAGATACGCAGTATTTT
CDR3aa: CASRGHPDPSDTQYF

j_gene: TRBJ2-6
abundance: .
v_gene: TRBV4-1
d_gene: .
CDR3nt: TGCGCCAGCAGCCAAGTTCGGGCCAACGTCCTGACTTTC
CDR3aa: CASSQVRANVLTF

j_gene: TRBJ1-1
abundance: few
v_gene: TRBV29-1
d_gene: .
CDR3nt: TGCAGCGTAGGGGACGGTATGAACACTGAAGCTTTCTTT
CDR3aa: CSVGDGMNTEAFF

j_gene: TRBJ1-2
abundance: .
v_gene: TRBV13
d_gene: TRBD1
CDR3nt: TGTGCCAGCAGCCTGGACAGGGGCCCGTTGGACTATGGCTACACCTTC
CDR3aa: CASSLDRGPLDYGYTF

j_gene: TRBJ1-2
abundance: .
v_gene: TRBV19
d_gene: .
CDR3nt: TGTGCCAGTAGTATAGGGGGCGCTTATGATGGCTACACCTTC
CDR3aa: CASSIGGAYDGYTF

j_gene: TRBJ1-1
abundance: .
v_gene: TRBV7-9
d_gene: .
CDR3nt: TGTGCCAGCAGCTTAGGATGGGGAAACACTGAAGCTTTCTTT
CDR3aa: CASSLGWGNTEAFF

j_gene: TRBJ2-7
abundance: .
v_gene: TRBV7-9
d_gene: .
CDR3nt: TGTGCCAGCAGCTTCAGCCCGATCTACGAGCAGTACTTC
CDR3aa: CASSFSPIYEQYF

j_gene: TRBJ2-3
abundance: .
v_gene: TRBV5-4
d_gene: TRBD2
CDR3nt: TGTGCCAGCAGCTTGCGCGGGAGGGCCGCCGATACGCAGTATTTT
CDR3aa: CASSLRGRAADTQYF

j_gene: TRBJ1-5
abundance: .
v_gene: TRBV28
d_gene: .
CDR3nt: TGTGCCAGCAGTTTCCGGGGAGCAGGTCAGCCCCAGCATTTT
CDR3aa: CASSFRGAGQPQHF

j_gene: TRBJ1-2
abundance: .
v_gene: TRBV6-5
d_gene: .
CDR3nt: TGTGCCACAGTTTCCCCGGCAGGGTTGGACTATGGCTACACCTTC
CDR3aa: CATVSPAGLDYGYTF

j_gene: TRBJ1-5
abundance: once
v_gene: TRBV30
d_gene: .
CDR3nt: TGTGCCTGGAGTCCGGGGGGCGGTCAGCCCCAGCATTTT
CDR3aa: CAWSPGGGQPQHF

j_gene: TRBJ1-1
abundance: .
v_gene: TRBV18
d_gene: .
CDR3nt: TGTGCCAGCTCACCACCGTGGTTGAGATCTGAAGCTTTCTTT
CDR3aa: CASSPPWLRSEAFF

j_gene: TRBJ2-7
abundance: .
v_gene: TRBV14
d_gene: .
CDR3nt: TGTGCCAGCATCTCCCGGGTTTCCGAGCAGTACTTC
CDR3aa: CASISRVSEQYF

j_gene: TRBJ1-1
abundance: .
v_gene: TRBV4-1
d_gene: TRBD1
CDR3nt: TGCGCCAGCAGCCAAGATCTAGGCAGGGGGCGCCTCGCTGAAGCTTTCTTT
CDR3aa: CASSQDLGRGRLAEAFF

j_gene: TRBJ1-3
abundance: .
v_gene: TRBV5-4
d_gene: TRBD1
CDR3nt: TGTGCCAGCAGCTTGGAGACAGGGGCCGGAAACACCATATATTTT
CDR3aa: CASSLETGAGNTIYF

j_gene: TRBJ1-3
abundance: .
v_gene: TRBV19
d_gene: TRBD1
CDR3nt: TGTGCCAGTAGTAGTCCGGACAGGGATCGCTATGCTACGGGAAACACCATATATTTT
CDR3aa: CASSSPDRDRYATGNTIYF

j_gene: TRBJ2-1
abundance: .
v_gene: TRBV4-2
d_gene: .
CDR3nt: TGTGCCAGCAGCCAACCCCCTTCGGAGGAGCAGTTCTTC
CDR3aa: CASSQPPSEEQFF

j_gene: TRBJ2-1
abundance: few
v_gene: TRBV28
d_gene: .
CDR3nt: TGTGCCAGCACTTCCTACGTGGTCGCCAATGAGCAGTTCTTC
CDR3aa: CASTSYVVANEQFF

j_gene: TRBJ1-1
abundance: .
v_gene: TRBV25-1
d_gene: .
CDR3nt: TGTGCCAGCAGTGAGACAGGATACGACGTCACTGAAGCTTTCTTT
CDR3aa: CASSETGYDVTEAFF

j_gene: TRBJ2-3
abundance: .
v_gene: TRBV6-5
d_gene: TRBD2
CDR3nt: TGTGCCCCCCGTTGTGGCGGGGGGCTGATAGATACGCAGTATTTT
CDR3aa: CAPRCGGGLIDTQYF

j_gene: TRBJ1-1
abundance: .
v_gene: TRBV10-3
d_gene: .
CDR3nt: TGTGCCATCAGAGACGGACAGAGAACGGGGACTGAAGCTTTCTTT
CDR3aa: CAIRDGQRTGTEAFF

j_gene: TRBJ2-2
abundance: .
v_gene: TRBV19
d_gene: .
CDR3nt: TGTGCCATGGGAGTCACCGGGGAGCTGTTTTTT
CDR3aa: CAMGVTGELFF

j_gene: TRBJ2-7
abundance: .
v_gene: TRBV13
d_gene: TRBD2
CDR3nt: TGTGCCAGCAGCTTAGGCGGGACTAGCATCCACGAGCAGTACTTC
CDR3aa: CASSLGGTSIHEQYF

j_gene: TRBJ1-4
abundance: .
v_gene: TRBV27
d_gene: .
CDR3nt: TGTGCCAGCAGTCCGGACAGATCTAATGAAAAACTGTTTTTT
CDR3aa: CASSPDRSNEKLFF

j_gene: TRBJ2-7
abundance: .
v_gene: TRBV30
d_gene: TRBD1
CDR3nt: TGTGCCTGGATCCCGGGACAGGGCTCCTACGAGCAGTACTTC
CDR3aa: CAWIPGQGSYEQYF

j_gene: TRBJ1-5
abundance: few
v_gene: TRBV27
d_gene: TRBD1
CDR3nt: TGTGCCAGCAGCCGGACAGGGCTCAATCAGCCCCAGCATTTT
CDR3aa: CASSRTGLNQPQHF

j_gene: TRBJ1-6
abundance: .
v_gene: TRBV6-6
d_gene: .
CDR3nt: TGTGCCAGCAGTTCGGCAGAGAATTCACCCCTCCACTTT
CDR3aa: CASSSAENSPLHF

j_gene: TRBJ2-7
abundance: .
v_gene: TRBV4-1
d_gene: .
CDR3nt: TGCGCCAGCAGCCAAAGCGTAGCCGGGGCCCCCTACGAGCAGTACTTC
CDR3aa: CASSQSVAGAPYEQYF

j_gene: TRBJ2-3
abundance: .
v_gene: TRBV7-9
d_gene: .
CDR3nt: TGTGCCAGCATGGGAGATACGCAGTATTTT
CDR3aa: CASMGDTQYF

j_gene: TRBJ1-1
abundance: .
v_gene: TRBV2
d_gene: .
CDR3nt: TGTGCCAGCAGGGTTGATGGGGAGAACACTGAAGCTTTCTTT
CDR3aa: CASRVDGENTEAFF